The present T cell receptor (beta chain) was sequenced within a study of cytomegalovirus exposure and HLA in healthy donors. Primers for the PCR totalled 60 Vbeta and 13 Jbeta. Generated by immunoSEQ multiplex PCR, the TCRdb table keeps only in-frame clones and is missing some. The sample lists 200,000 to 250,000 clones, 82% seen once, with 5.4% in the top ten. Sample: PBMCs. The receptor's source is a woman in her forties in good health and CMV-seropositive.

CDR3: CASSQDTGPPGEQYF. The DNA for the CDR3 is TGTGCCAGCAGCCAAGATACAGGACCCCCGGGCGAGCAGTACTTC. The rearrangement uses TRBV7-2 and TRBJ2-7, with D perhaps matching TRBD1 (5 bases). V lost 5 bases and J 6 bases, leaving 20 bases between the germline ends. The germline CDR1 and CDR2 sequences are SGHTA and FQGNSA. The CDR3 contains 15 residues.